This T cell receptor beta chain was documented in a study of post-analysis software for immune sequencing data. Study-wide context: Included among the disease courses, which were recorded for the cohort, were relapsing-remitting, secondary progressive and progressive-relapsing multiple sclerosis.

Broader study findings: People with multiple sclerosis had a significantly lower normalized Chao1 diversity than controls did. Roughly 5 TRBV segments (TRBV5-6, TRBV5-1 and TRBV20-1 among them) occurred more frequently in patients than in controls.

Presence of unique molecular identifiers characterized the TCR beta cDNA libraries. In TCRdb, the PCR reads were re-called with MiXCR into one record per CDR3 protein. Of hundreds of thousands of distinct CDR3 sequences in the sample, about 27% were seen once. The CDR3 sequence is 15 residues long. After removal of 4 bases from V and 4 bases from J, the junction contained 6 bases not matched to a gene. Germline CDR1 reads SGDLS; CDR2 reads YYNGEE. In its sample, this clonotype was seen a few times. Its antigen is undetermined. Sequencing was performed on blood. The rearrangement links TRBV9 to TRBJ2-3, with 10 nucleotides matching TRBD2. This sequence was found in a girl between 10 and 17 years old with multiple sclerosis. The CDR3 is CASSSSSGGPDTQYF. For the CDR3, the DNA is TGTGCCAGCAGCTCTTCTAGCGGGGGACCAGATACGCAGTATTTT.